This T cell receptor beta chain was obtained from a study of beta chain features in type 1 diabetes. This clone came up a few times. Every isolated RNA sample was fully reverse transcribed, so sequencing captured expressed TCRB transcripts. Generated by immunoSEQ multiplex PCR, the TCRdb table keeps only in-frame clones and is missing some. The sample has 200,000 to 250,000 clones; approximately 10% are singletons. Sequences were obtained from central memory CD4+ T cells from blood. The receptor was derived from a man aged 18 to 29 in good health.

The CDR3 DNA reads TGCAGCGCCAACAGGGGAACAAGCACTGAAGCTTTCTTT. Amino acid sequence: CSANRGTSTEAFF. The V gene is TRBV29-1, the J gene TRBJ1-1, with TRBD1 identical over 7 bases. The CDR3 loop spans 13 amino acids. The V gene's germline CDR1 is SQVTM and CDR2 ANQGSEA. J lost 4 bases, V lost 7 bases, and 9 bases had no gene match.